This T cell receptor (beta chain) was sequenced in a study of T cell responses to AZD1222 COVID-19 vaccine. Study-wide results and limits: After two AZD1222 doses, spike-specific TCR breadth and depth rose versus day 0.

With respect to this clone: The antigen is undetermined.

Germline V gene data show CDR1 as SEHNR and CDR2 as FQNEAQ (reference sequence). This CDR3 spans 16 amino acids. V shed 5 bases and J shed 4 bases, with 17 bases lying between them. TCRdb keeps only in-frame clones here, not all; method: immunoSEQ multiplex PCR. The sample lists around 150,000 clones, roughly nine tenths occurring once. The rearrangement uses TRBV7-9 and TRBJ1-4; maybe TRBD1 (5 bases). This sequence was found in an adult who received the AZD1222 COVID-19 vaccine. Sequenced material: peripheral blood, taken 28 days after the second AZD1222 dose. The CDR3: CASSTHPGLGNEKLFF. The CDR3 region has the DNA TGTGCCAGCAGCACCCATCCAGGGCTCGGTAATGAAAAACTGTTTTTT.